The 7 T cell receptor beta chains below come from one sample, sequenced in a study of T cell repertoires in cytomegalovirus infection. TCRdb reprocessed the reads with MiXCR, giving one entry per CDR3 protein. Of about 140,000 distinct CDR3 sequences detected, 5% to 6.5% appear once; the ten largest clones hold more than 15%. Material: PBMCs. The receptors originated from a human donor in good health (CMV status not recorded). Some clones in this sample may be carry-over from other donors' samples.

This clonotype was observed at least ten times. The V call is TRBV11-3, the J call TRBJ2-1, with 11 bases fitting TRBD2. This CDR3 has 12 residues. CDR1 SGHNT and CDR2 YENEEA come from the germline V gene. V lost 8 bases and J lost 6; bases outside the gene matches: 0. For the CDR3, the DNA is TGTGCCAGCGGGACTAGCGGCAATGAGCAGTTCTTC. Translation: CASGTSGNEQFF.

This clonotype appeared many times. The chain recombines TRBV20-1 with TRBJ2-5, with TRBD1 identical over 7 bases. V dropped 5 bases and J dropped 1; count of bases not matched to a gene: 4. Germline CDR1 DFQATT, CDR2 SNEGSKA (reference sequence). The CDR3 is 13 amino acids. The chain's CDR3 is CSADHRGQETQYF. CDR3 nucleotides: TGCAGTGCTGACCACAGGGGCCAAGAGACCCAGTACTTC.

The chain recombines TRBV20-1 with TRBJ1-2; 9 positions match TRBD1. The CDR3 extends over 13 amino acids. Germline V gene data show CDR1 as DFQATT and CDR2 as SNEGSKA (reference sequence). The trim removed 4 bases at V and 8 bases at J, leaving 8 bases unmatched. DNA for the CDR3: TGCAGTGCTACCGGGACAGGGTTGAGCGGCTACACCTTC. As protein: CSATGTGLSGYTF.

This clonotype was found many times. The chain combines TRBV7-9 with TRBJ1-6; D is undetermined. CDR1 is SEHNR and CDR2 is FQNEAQ in the germline V gene (reference sequence). V lost 5 bases to trimming and J lost 0 bases, with 8 bases between them. The CDR3 runs 15 residues. The DNA of the CDR3 is TGTGCCAGCAGCCTGGAGAGCTCCTATAATTCACCCCTCCACTTT. Its translation is CASSLESSYNSPLHF.

This clonotype was seen a handful of times. This chain joins TRBV28 and TRBJ2-3; the D is unclear. Between the trimmed V and J ends, which lost 4 bases and 5 bases, there was a span of 19 bases. Germline assignment: CDR1 MDHEN and CDR2 SYDVKM. The CDR3 sequence is 16 residues long. CDR3 amino acids: CASSSMSVRARDTQYF. CDR3 coding DNA: TGTGCCAGCAGTTCTATGTCAGTACGAGCCCGAGATACGCAGTATTTT.

This clonotype was found many times. The J gene is TRBJ2-3, the V gene TRBV12-5; D may correspond to TRBD1 or TRBD2 (5 bases each). Trimming took off 4 bases at V and 4 bases at J, with 9 bases between the two ends. This CDR3 has 13 amino acids. Germline V gene sequence: CDR1 LGHNT, CDR2 FRNRAP. Here the CDR3 reads CASGWGSADTQYF. The CDR3 DNA sequence: TGTGCTAGTGGTTGGGGGAGTGCAGATACGCAGTATTTT.

This clonotype was picked up many times. The chain combines TRBV11-2 with TRBJ1-3; D perhaps matches TRBD1 (5 bases). Trimming removed 8 bases from V and 2 bases from J, with 7 bases in between. The CDR3 sequence is 12 residues long. CDR1 is SGHAT and CDR2 is FQNNGV in the germline V gene. CDR3 coding DNA: TGTGCCAGCTGGGGCGCTGGAAACACCATATATTTT. Its protein is CASWGAGNTIYF.